This T cell receptor (beta chain) came from a study of response to subunit inactivated influenza vaccine. This clonotype was observed many times. The antigen remains undetermined. A single record per CDR3 protein comes from TCRdb applying MiXCR to the RT-PCR reads. Of about 520,000 distinct CDR3 sequences in the sample, roughly 9.8% were seen once. In germline, CDR1 is SGHTA, CDR2 FQGNSA. This CDR3 is built from 13 residues. Trimming pared 1 base from V and 4 bases from J, leaving 8 bases between. Study-wide results and caveats: With each seasonal influenza vaccination, the authors suggested, few new T cells are recruited.

The V gene is TRBV7-2, the J gene TRBJ2-7; D is ambiguous. The TCR originated in a man over 45 who received an inactivated influenza vaccine. The sequenced sample was PBMCs from blood, obtained roughly 6 weeks after vaccination. In DNA, the CDR3 is TGTGCCAGCAGCTTAGTTCCGGGTTACGAGCAGTACTTC. Protein sequence: CASSLVPGYEQYF. The full variable domain, its missing parts supplied by reference TRBV7-2 and TRBJ2-7, is GAGVSQSPSNKVTEKGKDVELRCDPISGHTALYWYRQSLGQGLEFLIYFQGNSAPDKSGLPSDRFSAERTGGSVSTLTIQRTQQEDSAVYLCASSLVPGYEQYFGPGTRLTVT.